The 31 T cell receptor beta chains in this list originate from one sample, sequenced in a study of blood T cell repertoires in COVID-19. Sequencing used immunoSEQ multiplex PCR; TCRdb keeps in-frame clones, though not all of them. The data contain some 220,000 clones, 83% of them seen just once; the ten biggest clones take up roughly 1.2%. The sample consisted of peripheral blood. Receptors originate from a woman younger than 45 with COVID-19, enrolled during active disease.

The chain carries TRBV2 and TRBJ2-3; 8 bases agree with TRBD2. Germline V gene lookup returns CDR1 SNHLY and CDR2 FYNNEI. The junction had 3 bases not matched to a gene; V was cut back by 2 bases and J by 2 bases. The CDR3 covers 15 residues. CDR3 sequence reads: CASSETSGYTDTQYF. As DNA, the CDR3 is TGTGCCAGCAGTGAAACTAGCGGATACACAGATACGCAGTATTTT. Variable domain in full (rest from reference TRBV2 and TRBJ2-3): EPEVTQTPSHQVTQMGQEVILRCVPISNHLYFYWYRQILGQKVEFLVSFYNNEISEKSEIFDDQFSVERPDGSNFTLKIRSTKLEDSAMYFCASSETSGYTDTQYFGPGTRLTVL.

This clone was counted once. V and J are TRBV12-3 or TRBV12-4 and TRBJ1-3; no reliable D call. Deletions cut 1 base from V and 4 bases from J, with 5 bases between. The CDR3 extends over 13 amino acids. CDR3: CASSLDRGNTIYF. The CDR3 DNA follows: TGTGCCAGCAGTTTAGATCGGGGAAACACCATATATTTT.

The table lists this clone with a count of one. The chain combines TRBV7-6 with TRBJ2-1; a weak D match, TRBD2 (6 bases). CDR3 length: 15 residues. Germline V gene lookup returns CDR1 SGHVS and CDR2 FNYEAQ. V was trimmed by 5 bases and J by 6 bases, leaving 17 bases between them. The CDR3 DNA follows: TGTGCCAGCAGCCCTCCCGGTGGCGGGGCCAATGAGCAGTTCTTC. Its protein product is CASSPPGGGANEQFF.

The CDR3 spells CASSRELNTEAFF. CDR3 DNA: TGTGCCAGCTCAAGAGAATTGAACACTGAAGCTTTCTTT. V is TRBV6-5 and J is TRBJ1-1; D gene unclear. This CDR3 region has 13 residues. The V end was cut by 8 bases, the J end by 0 bases, with 10 bases between. Germline V gene lookup returns CDR1 MNHEY and CDR2 SVGAGI.

The V call is TRBV28, the J call TRBJ2-1; a weak D match, TRBD2 (6 bases). Trimming removed 5 bases at V and 9 bases at J, with 23 bases between. This CDR3 comprises 16 residues. CDR1 is MDHEN and CDR2 is SYDVKM in the germline V gene. This CDR3 reads CASSPRGAIPRGEQFF. CDR3 nucleotide sequence: TGTGCCAGCAGTCCCCGCGGGGCGATACCCCGTGGTGAGCAGTTCTTC.

The chain couples TRBV11-3 to TRBJ2-2; 7 bases agree with TRBD1. V gave up 3 bases and J gave up 7 bases; unmatched junction bases: 5. The CDR3 has 14 residues. CDR1 and CDR2 (germline): SGHNT, YENEEA. The CDR3 reads CASSLPGGNGELFF. The DNA of the CDR3 is TGTGCCAGCAGCTTGCCAGGGGGTAACGGGGAGCTGTTTTTT. Filled out from reference TRBV11-3 and TRBJ2-2, the complete variable domain reads EAGVVQSPRYKIIEKKQPVAFWCNPISGHNTLYWYLQNLGQGPELLIRYENEEAVDDSQLPKDRFSAERLKGVDSTLKIQPAELGDSAVYLCASSLPGGNGELFFGEGSRLTVL.

The chain has TRBV12-3 or TRBV12-4 and TRBJ1-2, with D hard to call. Trimming removed 5 bases at V and 8 bases at J, with 12 bases between. The CDR3 spans 12 residues. CDR3 nucleotide sequence: TGTGCCAGCAGTGACCCCGGGGAGGGCTACACCTTC. It specifies CASSDPGEGYTF.

V gene TRBV6-2 or TRBV6-3 combines with J gene TRBJ2-5, with TRBD2 matching 9 bases. Germline assignment: CDR1 MNHEY and CDR2 SVGEGT. Losses at the gene ends were 5 bases for V and 3 bases for J; bases not matched to a gene: 7. The CDR3 contains 15 residues. CDR3 bases: TGTGCCAGCAGTACGCCGACTAGCGGTAAAGAGACCCAGTACTTC. It translates to CASSTPTSGKETQYF.

The chain is built from TRBV5-4 and TRBJ2-2, with 7 bases matching TRBD2. J lost 0 bases, V lost 5 bases, and 1 base had no gene match. CDR3 size: 14 residues. Germline-derived CDR1 and CDR2 are SGHNT and YYREEE (reference sequence). CDR3 in amino acids: CASRAGANTGELFF. The CDR3 DNA sequence: TGTGCCAGCAGGGCGGGGGCGAACACCGGGGAGCTGTTTTTT.

V is TRBV14 and J is TRBJ1-1; unclear D gene. Trimming pared 0 bases from V and 0 bases from J, leaving 5 bases between. This CDR3 comprises 14 residues. Looked up from germline, CDR1 is SGHDN and CDR2 is FVKESK. This CDR3 reads CASSQDQMNTEAFF. The CDR3 coding sequence is TGTGCCAGCAGCCAAGATCAAATGAACACTGAAGCTTTCTTT.

The rearrangement joins TRBV7-6 to TRBJ1-4; a weak D match, TRBD1 (5 bases). The germline gives CDR1 SGHVS, CDR2 FNYEAQ. V was pared by 2 bases and J by 1 base, with 8 bases between. The CDR3 is 15 amino acids. In nucleotides, the CDR3 is TGTGCCAGCAGCTTACGGGGGGGAACTAATGAAAAACTGTTTTTT. It specifies CASSLRGGTNEKLFF.

This rearrangement joins TRBV27 to TRBJ2-2; the match to TRBD2 covers 8 bases. The J segment lost 3 bases and the V segment lost 5 bases, leaving 2 bases of the junction unmatched. Germline values: CDR1 MNHEY, CDR2 SMNVEV (reference sequence). CDR3 size: 14 residues. The CDR3 DNA reads TGTGCCAGCAGTGTGACTAGCGACACCGGGGAGCTGTTTTTT. It is translated as CASSVTSDTGELFF.

The chain combines TRBV7-3 with TRBJ2-3; 11 nucleotides agree with TRBD2. Germline CDR1 and CDR2: SGHTA and FQGTGA. Trimming at V came to 4 bases and at J to 5 bases, leaving 5 bases not matched to a gene. The CDR3 is 15 amino acids. The CDR3, as DNA: TGTGCCAGCAGCTATACTAGCGGGAGTCTAGATACGCAGTATTTT. Translated, it gives CASSYTSGSLDTQYF.

The chain joins TRBV15 to TRBJ2-3, with D possibly being TRBD1 (6 bases). V lost 3 bases, J lost 1 base, and 26 bases lay in between. The CDR3 loop spans 20 amino acids. Germline CDR1 LNHNV, CDR2 YYDKDF (reference sequence). The chain's CDR3 is CATSSNTPSISRQGTDTQYF. The CDR3 DNA reads as TGTGCCACCAGCAGTAACACGCCAAGCATTTCACGACAGGGCACAGATACGCAGTATTTT.

The rearrangement links TRBV5-4 to TRBJ1-2; D is undetermined. There are 13 residues in the CDR3. The V end was cut by 0 bases, the J end by 2 bases, with 5 bases between. CDR1 SGHNT and CDR2 YYREEE come from the germline V gene (reference sequence). CDR3 residues: CASSLDQNYGYTF. In DNA, the CDR3 is TGTGCCAGCAGCTTGGACCAGAACTATGGCTACACCTTC.

The chain employs TRBV7-8 and TRBJ2-5; D remains ambiguous. Deletions cut 1 base from V and 0 bases from J, with 9 bases between. CDR3 length: 15 residues. Germline-derived CDR1 and CDR2 are SGHVS and FQNEAQ. CDR3 sequence: CASSLDYGYQETQYF. For the CDR3, the DNA is TGTGCCAGCAGCTTAGATTACGGGTACCAAGAGACCCAGTACTTC.

The sample holds a few counts of this clone. The rearrangement uses TRBV9 and TRBJ2-5; D perhaps matches TRBD2 (5 bases). The V end was cut by 7 bases, the J end by 5 bases, with 18 bases between. This CDR3 contains 14 residues. CDR1 and CDR2 (germline): SGDLS, YYNGEE. The CDR3 bases are TGTGCCAGCGCGCTGGACTCCGGTACCGAGACCCAGTACTTC. As protein: CASALDSGTETQYF.

The gene calls are TRBV11-2 and TRBJ2-1; a weak D match, TRBD1 (6 bases). From germline, CDR1 is SGHAT and CDR2 FQNNGV. The CDR3 contains 15 residues. V gave up 5 bases and J gave up 5 bases, with 16 bases separating them. This chain's CDR3 is CASSITGTSNNEQFF. The DNA of the CDR3 is TGTGCCAGCAGCATCACCGGGACATCCAACAATGAGCAGTTCTTC.

The V gene is TRBV19, the J gene TRBJ2-7; 7 positions agree with TRBD2. The germline V gene has CDR1 LNHDA and CDR2 SQIVND (reference sequence). The CDR3 sequence is 16 residues long. Trimming took 5 bases from V and 3 from J; bases not matched to a gene: 13. CDR3 sequence reads: CASSGSLQRGNYEQYF. Written as DNA, the CDR3 is TGTGCCAGTAGTGGGTCGCTTCAGCGGGGTAACTACGAGCAGTACTTC.

The V gene is TRBV7-2, the J gene TRBJ1-5, with D unresolved. This CDR3 spans 14 amino acids. In germline, CDR1 is SGHTA, CDR2 FQGNSA. V was clipped by 5 bases and J by 0 bases, with 8 bases between them. CDR3 coding DNA: TGTGCCAGCAGCATAGACAATAGCAATCAGCCCCAGCATTTT. This codes for CASSIDNSNQPQHF.

V usage is TRBV28 and J usage is TRBJ1-4; 7 bases match TRBD1. Trimming took 5 bases from V and 6 from J; bases not matched to a gene: 12. Germline CDR1 MDHEN, CDR2 SYDVKM. The CDR3 loop spans 16 amino acids. The CDR3 spells CASSPGGGGGDEKLFF. The DNA of the CDR3 is TGTGCCAGCAGTCCAGGTGGAGGAGGGGGCGATGAAAAACTGTTTTTT.

This chain connects TRBV19 to TRBJ1-1, with no clear D. The V gene lost 5 bases and the J gene lost 1 base, with 11 bases spanning the gap. The CDR3 extends over 14 amino acids. From germline, CDR1 is LNHDA and CDR2 SQIVND (reference sequence). The CDR3 bases are TGTGCCAGTAGTGTAGGCAGATCGAACACTGAAGCTTTCTTT. Translated: CASSVGRSNTEAFF.

V usage is TRBV3-1 (or the pseudogene TRBV3-2) and J usage is TRBJ1-4; TRBD1 is a possible D gene (5 bases). Germline CDR1 is LGHDT and CDR2 is YNNKEL (reference sequence). Between the trimmed V and J ends, which lost 4 bases and 4 bases, there was a span of 10 bases. This CDR3 is 14 amino acids long. The CDR3 DNA reads as TGTGCCAGCAGCCTCCAGGGTTATAATGAAAAACTGTTTTTT. Protein product: CASSLQGYNEKLFF.

This clone was recorded only once. The chain uses TRBV19 and TRBJ2-5; 10 bases match TRBD1. The CDR3 spans 19 residues. Germline CDR1 and CDR2: LNHDA and SQIVND (reference sequence). J gave up 4 bases and V 1 base, and 15 bases lay outside the gene matches. CDR3 residues: CASSIAYHPGTGDAETQYF. CDR3 coding DNA: TGTGCCAGTAGTATAGCCTATCATCCGGGGACAGGGGATGCAGAGACCCAGTACTTC.

Notes on this clone: The identical CDR3 is also encoded by other nucleotide sequences in the sample. CDR3 sequence reads: CASSRTGGTEAFF. In DNA form, the CDR3 reads TGTGCCAGCAGTCGGACAGGGGGCACTGAAGCTTTCTTT. V gene TRBV6-5 combines with J gene TRBJ1-1; 10 bases map to TRBD1. The ends lost 5 bases at V and 4 bases at J; junction bases unmatched: 1. The CDR3 contains 13 residues. Germline V CDR1 and CDR2: MNHEY, SVGAGI.

The genes are TRBV5-4 and TRBJ2-5; the match to TRBD2 covers 8 bases. Germline CDR1 is SGHNT and CDR2 is YYREEE (reference sequence). With V trimmed by 0 bases and J by 5 bases, 9 bases remained unmatched. The CDR3 contains 16 residues. CDR3 DNA: TGTGCCAGCAGCTTGGCGGGGGGGCCCTCGGTGGAGACCCAGTACTTC. Translation: CASSLAGGPSVETQYF.

Details on this clone: This sample includes further DNA sequences coding for the same CDR3. This sequence joins TRBV2 and TRBJ1-4; 7 nucleotides line up with TRBD1. The germline gives CDR1 SNHLY, CDR2 FYNNEI. The CDR3 is 14 amino acids. With 5 bases clipped from V and 5 bases from J, the junction kept 5 bases outside the gene matches. The CDR3 sequence is CASSRQGGNEKLFF. DNA of the CDR3: TGTGCCAGCAGTAGACAGGGTGGGAATGAAAAACTGTTTTTT.

The CDR3 protein is CASSSGLAGGPGTDTQYF. The CDR3 nucleotides are TGTGCCAGCAGCTCGGGACTAGCGGGGGGGCCGGGCACAGATACGCAGTATTTT. The V and J genes are TRBV7-2 and TRBJ2-3, with 16 bases aligning to TRBD2. The V and J ends lost 4 bases and 1 base, in that order; junction bases with no gene match: 5. The CDR3 has 18 residues. CDR1 and CDR2 from the germline V gene are SGHTA and FQGNSA.

This chain joins TRBV15 and TRBJ2-3, with D possibly TRBD2 on 5 matching bases. CDR3 size: 15 residues. From germline, CDR1 is LNHNV and CDR2 YYDKDF (reference sequence). Trimming pared 5 bases from V and 2 bases from J, leaving 14 bases between. The CDR3: CATSERLTYTDTQYF. The CDR3 DNA follows: TGTGCCACCAGCGAAAGACTAACGTACACAGATACGCAGTATTTT. The full variable domain, rest sourced from reference TRBV15 and TRBJ2-3, is DAMVIQNPRYQVTQFGKPVTLSCSQTLNHNVMYWYQQKSSQAPKLLFHYYDKDFNNEADTPDNFQSRRPNTSFCFLDIRSPGLGDTAMYLCATSERLTYTDTQYFGPGTRLTVL.

V usage is TRBV29-1 and J usage is TRBJ2-7; D is uncertain. Trimming removed 0 bases from V and 8 bases from J, with 17 bases in between. The germline gives CDR1 SQVTM, CDR2 ANQGSEA. CDR3 length: 14 amino acids. The CDR3 nucleotides read TGCAGCGTTGAAGATGTGTCGATGGCCCGAAAGCAGTACTTC. Protein: CSVEDVSMARKQYF.

The gene calls are TRBV12-5 and TRBJ1-2; TRBD1 might be the D (6 bases). The V end lost 6 bases, the J end lost 1 base, and 15 bases lay between the germline ends. Germline V gene lookup returns CDR1 LGHNT and CDR2 FRNRAP. The CDR3 has 15 amino acids. The DNA for the CDR3 is TGTGCTAGTGGCCCTGACAGGAGACATAACTATGGCTACACCTTC. As protein: CASGPDRRHNYGYTF.